Below are 22 T cell receptor beta chains sequenced from a single sample in a study of blood T cells in healthy people across ages. The use of a sample-barcoded 5' primer and a J-beta primer mix characterized a second PCR of roughly 7 to 12 cycles. Using its own MiXCR run on the 5' RACE reads, TCRdb lists one record per CDR3 protein. The sample carries around 600,000 distinct CDR3 sequences, around 48% recorded once. Sequenced material: blood. The receptor source for this set is an elderly man in good health.

This sequence joins TRBV7-2 and TRBJ2-2, with 14 nucleotides matching TRBD2. Germline lookup yields CDR1 SGHTA and CDR2 FQGNSA. The CDR3 consists of 17 residues. V shed 6 bases, J shed 6 bases, and the junction held 9 bases outside the gene matches. The CDR3 coding sequence is TGTGCCAGCAGTTTGACTAGCGGGAGGGAGGGCGCCGGGGAGCTGTTTTTT. Residues: CASSLTSGREGAGELFF.

This clonotype was recorded only once. J is TRBJ1-2 and V is TRBV20-1, with D maybe TRBD1 (5 bases). V was cut by 1 base and J by 7 bases, with 13 bases left in between. The germline V gene has CDR1 DFQATT and CDR2 SNEGSKA (reference sequence). CDR3 length: 13 amino acids. CDR3 sequence: CSARVRDSIGYTF. CDR3 nucleotides: TGCAGTGCTAGAGTTCGGGACTCGATTGGCTACACCTTC.

The genes are TRBV6-5 and TRBJ2-1, with D perhaps TRBD1 (6 bases). The J call may be faulty, since TRBJ2-7 better matches the DNA end. The CDR3 extends over 15 amino acids. Germline loops: CDR1 MNHEY, CDR2 SVGAGI. The DNA of the CDR3 is TGTGCCAGCACACAGGGATTCGGCTCCTACAATGAGCAGTACTTC. Translating it yields CASTQGFGSYNEQYF.

This clonotype was seen ten or more times. The chain has TRBV6-5 and TRBJ1-4; D is unresolved. The germline V gene encodes CDR1 MNHEY and CDR2 SVGAGI. V gave up 0 bases and J gave up 5 bases, with 7 bases separating them. The CDR3 is made up of 14 amino acids. The CDR3 region has the DNA TGTGCCAGCAGTTACTCACGAGTCAATGAAAAACTGTTTTTT. The encoded protein is CASSYSRVNEKLFF.

This clonotype was detected a few times. The chain uses TRBV20-1 and TRBJ2-3, with D possibly TRBD2 on 6 matching bases. Trimming shortened V by 5 bases and J by 5 bases, and 17 bases separated the two germline ends. The CDR3 is made up of 14 amino acids. Germline V gene data show CDR1 as DFQATT and CDR2 as SNEGSKA (reference sequence). CDR3 protein: CSAGGTPGVDTQYF. CDR3 sequence (DNA): TGCAGTGCTGGAGGGACCCCTGGGGTAGATACGCAGTATTTT.

The V call is TRBV7-2, the J call TRBJ1-5; D is unresolved. The ends were cut back, 5 bases at V and 4 bases at J, with 9 bases in the middle. From germline, CDR1 is SGHTA and CDR2 FQGNSA. The CDR3 loop spans 13 amino acids. DNA for the CDR3: TGTGCCAGCAGCCTTCAGATAAATCAGCCCCAGCATTTT. As protein: CASSLQINQPQHF.

This clonotype was recorded once. The V gene is TRBV5-1, the J gene TRBJ2-5; 13 nucleotides match TRBD2. Germline assignment: CDR1 SGHRS and CDR2 YFSETQ. The CDR3 is 17 amino acids. The junction had 7 bases not matched to a gene; V was cut back by 4 bases and J by 1 base. The CDR3 sequence is CASSTYRTSGSQETQYF. CDR3 nucleotides: TGCGCCAGCAGCACCTACAGGACTAGCGGGAGCCAAGAGACCCAGTACTTC.

V is TRBV6-2 or TRBV6-3 and J is TRBJ2-1, with 7 bases matching TRBD1. V dropped 5 bases and J dropped 3; count of bases not matched to a gene: 7. This CDR3 contains 15 residues. From germline, CDR1 is MNHEY and CDR2 SVGEGT. This chain's CDR3 is CASSPRQGFYNEQFF. CDR3 sequence (DNA): TGTGCCAGCAGTCCCCGACAGGGATTCTACAATGAGCAGTTCTTC.

This clonotype was counted between two and nine times. The chain has TRBV7-9 and TRBJ2-3; unclear D gene. CDR1 SEHNR and CDR2 FQNEAQ come from the germline V gene (reference sequence). V lost 0 bases to trimming and J lost 0 bases, with 10 bases between them. This CDR3 has 16 amino acids. This chain's CDR3 is CASSLALTDSTDTQYF. CDR3 bases: TGTGCCAGCAGCTTAGCTTTGACGGACAGCACAGATACGCAGTATTTT.

With regard to this clonotype: One end of the junction is discordant with germline, which a read error may explain. V and J are TRBV11-2 and TRBJ2-3; no definite D call. There are 12 residues in the CDR3. In germline, CDR1 is SGHAT, CDR2 FQNNGV. The CDR3 nucleotides read TGTACCAGCAGTCACTTCACAGATACGCAGTATTTT. It yields the protein CTSSHFTDTQYF.

The V call is TRBV4-3, the J call TRBJ1-6, with D unclear. CDR1 and CDR2 from the germline V gene are LGHNA and YSLEER. The length of the CDR3 is 16 residues. The germline V and J ends were trimmed by 0 bases and 7 bases, with 13 bases remaining between them. The CDR3 DNA is TGCGCCAGCAGCCAAGATTATAGGAATGCCAATTCACCCCTCCACTTT. The encoded protein is CASSQDYRNANSPLHF.

V usage is TRBV7-8 and J usage is TRBJ1-4, with unresolved D. V was clipped by 2 bases and J by 2 bases, with 15 bases between them. The CDR3 contains 17 residues. Germline V CDR1 and CDR2: SGHVS, FQNEAQ. CDR3 in DNA: TGTGCCAGCAGCTTACGGGCCTTAAAAAGGACTAATGAAAAACTGTTTTTT. Translated: CASSLRALKRTNEKLFF.

This clonotype was counted ten times or more. The chain combines TRBV6-5 with TRBJ2-2, with TRBD2 identical over 9 bases. The germline V gene has CDR1 MNHEY and CDR2 SVGAGI. With 2 bases clipped from V and 9 bases from J, the junction kept 4 bases outside the gene matches. The CDR3 has 14 amino acids. The CDR3 spells CASSYAGGPRELFF. CDR3 nucleotides: TGTGCCAGCAGTTACGCGGGAGGGCCAAGGGAGCTGTTTTTT.

This clonotype has at least ten counts. V gene TRBV6-6 combines with J gene TRBJ2-7; 11 bases are a match to TRBD2. The germline gives CDR1 MNHNY, CDR2 SVGAGI (reference sequence). J lost 7 bases, V lost 6 bases, and 8 bases had no gene match. The CDR3 is 14 amino acids. CDR3 DNA: TGTGCCAGCAGCAGTAGCGGGAGGGAGGGTGAGCAGTACTTC. As protein: CASSSSGREGEQYF.

This clonotype was observed a handful of times. The chain combines TRBV20-1 with TRBJ1-5; no definite D call. V lost 3 bases, J lost 4 bases, and 10 bases lay in between. Germline CDR1 DFQATT, CDR2 SNEGSKA (reference sequence). The CDR3 loop spans 13 amino acids. The CDR3 nucleotides are TGCAGTGCTAGCAAACAGAAGAATCAGCCCCAGCATTTT. Encoded protein: CSASKQKNQPQHF.

The chain combines TRBV29-1 with TRBJ2-3, with 9 bases that match TRBD2. The CDR3 is 15 amino acids. The junction had 6 bases not matched to a gene; V was cut back by 5 bases and J by 0 bases. Germline CDR1 is SQVTM and CDR2 is ANQGSEA. DNA for the CDR3: TGCAGCGTTCCCCGCGGGGGGGTTAGCACAGATACGCAGTATTTT. Its translation: CSVPRGGVSTDTQYF.

The chain combines TRBV7-8 with TRBJ2-3; D not certain. The CDR3 has 15 residues. In germline, CDR1 is SGHVS, CDR2 FQNEAQ. Trimming removed 5 bases from V and 2 bases from J, with 14 bases in between. The CDR3 reads CASSHRVSVTDTQYF. CDR3 in DNA: TGTGCCAGCAGCCACCGCGTTTCTGTCACAGATACGCAGTATTTT.

This chain joins TRBV15 and TRBJ2-5; 7 nucleotides line up with TRBD2. With 0 bases clipped from V and 11 bases from J, the junction kept 18 bases outside the gene matches. The CDR3 contains 17 residues. Germline-derived CDR1 and CDR2 are LNHNV and YYDKDF (reference sequence). The CDR3 bases are TGTGCCACCAGCAGAGATCGGCTAGCGGTAGCGAACAATGAGCAGTACTTC. Translated: CATSRDRLAVANNEQYF.

Many counts were recorded for this clonotype. The chain joins TRBV29-1 to TRBJ2-1; tentative D call: TRBD2 (5 bases). The CDR3 covers 11 residues. The germline V gene encodes CDR1 SQVTM and CDR2 ANQGSEA. The CDR3 spells CGSGGPNEQFF. In DNA, the CDR3 is TGCGGGTCGGGCGGGCCCAATGAGCAGTTCTTC.

The chain recombines TRBV5-6 with TRBJ2-5; no reliable D call. The ends were cut back, 1 base at V and 1 base at J, with 8 bases in the middle. Germline V gene sequence: CDR1 SGHDT, CDR2 YYEEEE. This CDR3 region has 14 residues. For the CDR3, the DNA is TGTGCCAGCAGCTTGCGACCAACCCAAGAGACCCAGTACTTC. Translating gives CASSLRPTQETQYF. Full variable domain (missing parts from reference TRBV5-6 and TRBJ2-5): DAGVTQSPTHLIKTRGQQVTLRCSPKSGHDTVSWYQQALGQGPQFIFQYYEEEERQRGNFPDRFSGHQFPNYSSELNVNALLLGDSALYLCASSLRPTQETQYFGPGTRLLVL.

This clonotype was seen a single time. The chain carries TRBV7-2 and TRBJ1-2; D is perhaps TRBD1 (6 bases). The CDR3 is 14 amino acids. The V gene's germline CDR1 is SGHTA and CDR2 FQGNSA. V lost 5 bases, J lost 4 bases, and 14 bases lay in between. This chain's CDR3 is CASSGNRARYGYTF. For the CDR3, the DNA is TGTGCCAGCAGCGGTAACAGGGCTCGCTATGGCTACACCTTC.

In the case of this clonotype: The junction differs from germline at one of its ends, possibly a read error. The chain couples TRBV9 to TRBJ2-3; 7 bases match TRBD2. CDR3 length: 14 amino acids. Per germline, CDR1 SGDLS and CDR2 YYNGEE. CDR3 DNA sequence: TGTGCCGGCAGCGGGAAAGTTAGAGGAGATACGCAGTATTTT. It encodes CAGSGKVRGDTQYF.